The source of this T cell receptor beta chain is a study of glioma-infiltrating T cells. TCR alpha and beta CDR3 regions were amplified from RNA using iRepertoire nested multiplex PCR. TCRdb re-analysed the multiplex PCR reads in MiXCR, keeping a single row per CDR3 protein. The sample contains some 90,000 distinct CDR3 sequences, approximately 39% of which appear only once. CDR3 size: 14 residues. Germline CDR1 reads DFQATT; CDR2 reads SNEGSKA (reference sequence). V gave up 8 bases and J gave up 0 bases, with 17 bases separating them. The genes are TRBV20-1 and TRBJ2-7, with D maybe TRBD2 (6 bases). The sample comprised glioma tissue, nonneoplastic brain tissue, or PBMCs (not recorded which). The receptor was isolated from a human donor with low-grade glioma or glioblastoma, undergoing nonglioma brain surgery, or in good health (not recorded which). CDR3 residues: CSTIGGTLSYEQYF. The CDR3 coding sequence is TGCAGTACTATTGGAGGGACCCTCTCCTACGAGCAGTACTTC.